A selection of T cell receptor beta chains follows, all from one sample in a study of blood T cell repertoires in COVID-19. Sequenced by immunoSEQ multiplex PCR; TCRdb stores in-frame clones only, minus some. The sample consists of some 180,000 clones, around three quarters of them appearing once. The specimen was PBMCs or T cells enriched from blood (not recorded which). Receptors originate from a woman in her seventies in a cohort exposed to, infected with or recovered from COVID-19 (not recorded which). The CDR3 runs from the conserved cysteine through the conserved F or W. The order of the fields is clone size, V gene, J gene, D gene, CDR3 protein, CDR3 DNA. The D gene is left open where the match is weak. Size values are once, few and many counts, or a class for expanded clones, and some rows have none.

>NA|TRBV5-1|TRBJ2-3|NA
CASSLTQPPSTDTQYF
TGCGCCAGCAGCTTGACACAGCCTCCTAGCACAGATACGCAGTATTTT
>NA|TRBV28|TRBJ2-7|TRBD1
CASTDGTGTHEQYF
TGTGCCAGCACCGACGGGACAGGGACCCACGAGCAGTACTTC
>NA|TRBV12-3/TRBV12-4|TRBJ2-5|TRBD1
CASSPDRQETQYF
TGTGCCAGCAGTCCGGACAGGCAAGAGACCCAGTACTTC
>few|TRBV30|TRBJ1-3|NA
CAWSVGGDTIYF
TGTGCCTGGAGTGTAGGAGGGGACACCATATATTTT
>NA|TRBV19|TRBJ1-2|NA
CASSLGGYYGYTF
TGTGCCAGTAGCCTAGGGGGATACTATGGCTACACCTTC
>NA|TRBV10-3|TRBJ2-7|NA
CAISERGAYEQYF
TGTGCCATCAGCGAGAGGGGTGCCTACGAGCAGTACTTC
>NA|TRBV3-1/TRBV3-2|TRBJ1-3|NA
CASSPTSSGNTIYF
TGTGCCAGCAGCCCTACTAGCTCTGGAAACACCATATATTTT
>NA|TRBV19|TRBJ2-1|TRBD2
CASLTSHNEQFF
TGTGCCAGCTTGACTAGCCACAATGAGCAGTTCTTC
>NA|TRBV6-5|TRBJ2-7|NA
CASSTTRGGTPEQYF
TGTGCCAGCAGTACTACCCGAGGCGGGACCCCCGAGCAGTACTTC
>once|TRBV2|TRBJ2-3|TRBD2
CASSLGTSGFRDTQYF
TGTGCCAGCAGTCTAGGGACTAGCGGCTTTAGGGATACGCAGTATTTT
>NA|TRBV25-1|TRBJ2-3|TRBD2
CASSDASGSGGAQYF
TGTGCCAGCAGTGATGCTAGCGGGAGCGGTGGTGCGCAGTATTTT
>NA|TRBV21-1|TRBJ1-1|NA
CASSTYPGRAGLNTEAFF
TGTGCCAGCAGCACGTACCCAGGGAGGGCCGGCCTGAACACTGAAGCTTTCTTT
>NA|TRBV28|TRBJ2-7|NA
CASSRGRSGGYEQYF
TGTGCCAGCAGTCGGGGGAGGTCCGGTGGCTACGAGCAGTACTTC
>NA|TRBV7-3|TRBJ2-2|TRBD1
CASSSGQGAGELFF
TGTGCCAGCAGCTCGGGACAGGGGGCCGGGGAGCTGTTTTTT
>NA|TRBV20-1|TRBJ1-5|NA
CSASVPGVDNQPQHF
TGCAGTGCTAGTGTTCCGGGGGTGGACAATCAGCCCCAGCATTTT
>NA|TRBV28|TRBJ1-2|NA
CASSLTAGNYGYTF
TGTGCCAGCAGTTTAACCGCAGGGAACTATGGCTACACCTTC
>NA|TRBV10-1|TRBJ2-5|NA
CASRQLETQYF
TGCGCCAGCCGACAGTTAGAGACCCAGTACTTC
>NA|TRBV6-5|TRBJ1-5|TRBD1
CASSYFAGGRQPQHF
TGTGCCAGCAGTTACTTCGCAGGGGGCCGTCAGCCCCAGCATTTT
>many|TRBV5-5|TRBJ1-6|NA
CASSLGLSSYNSPLHF
TGTGCCAGCAGCTTGGGGTTGAGCTCCTATAATTCACCCCTCCACTTT
>NA|TRBV7-3|TRBJ2-3|TRBD2
CASSSTSGSADTQYF
TGTGCCAGCAGCTCGACTAGCGGGAGCGCAGATACGCAGTATTTT
>NA|TRBV7-8|TRBJ2-4|TRBD1
CASSLERTGRNIQYF
TGTGCCAGCAGCTTAGAAAGGACAGGGAGGAACATTCAGTACTTC
>NA|TRBV28|TRBJ2-7|TRBD1
CASSLLPGQGAYEQYF
TGTGCCAGCAGCCTCCTACCGGGACAGGGGGCCTACGAGCAGTACTTC
>NA|TRBV4-2|TRBJ1-1|NA
CASSQEVSIQVNTEAFF
TGTGCCAGCAGCCAAGAAGTGTCTATTCAGGTGAACACTGAAGCTTTCTTT
>once|TRBV4-3|TRBJ2-5|NA
CASSQAVGAGETQYF
TGCGCCAGCAGCCAAGCGGTTGGGGCGGGGGAGACCCAGTACTTC
>NA|TRBV5-1|TRBJ2-1|NA
CASTYPVLGGEQFF
TGCGCCAGCACCTACCCGGTTTTGGGAGGTGAGCAGTTCTTC
>NA|TRBV11-3|TRBJ2-1|NA
CASSLAAGGYNEQFF
TGTGCCAGCAGCTTGGCGGCAGGGGGGTACAATGAGCAGTTCTTC
>NA|TRBV5-4|TRBJ1-5|NA
CASSSDTSNQPQHF
TGTGCCAGCAGCTCCGACACCAGCAATCAGCCCCAGCATTTT
>NA|TRBV6-1|TRBJ1-2|NA
CASSEGQGGLYGYTF
TGTGCCAGCAGTGAGGGTCAAGGCGGTCTTTATGGCTACACCTTC
>NA|TRBV28|TRBJ2-6|TRBD2
CASSLALAGVGGANVLTF
TGTGCCAGCAGTTTAGCGCTAGCGGGAGTAGGTGGGGCCAACGTCCTGACTTTC
>NA|TRBV5-6|TRBJ2-7|NA
CASSFSGVREQYF
TGTGCCAGCAGCTTTTCGGGGGTCCGCGAGCAGTACTTC
>NA|TRBV2|TRBJ1-4|NA
CASSDAGLYNEKLFF
TGTGCCAGCAGTGATGCGGGCCTCTATAATGAAAAACTGTTTTTT
>NA|TRBV15|TRBJ1-4|NA
CATSPGGGANEKLFF
TGTGCCACCAGCCCGGGGGGAGGGGCTAATGAAAAACTGTTTTTT
>NA|TRBV19|TRBJ2-7|NA
CASSSNYPWEQYF
TGTGCCAGTAGCTCTAATTACCCTTGGGAGCAGTACTTC
>NA|TRBV28|TRBJ2-7|NA
CASSLYRATTYEQYF
TGTGCCAGCAGTTTATACCGAGCTACCACCTACGAGCAGTACTTC
>NA|TRBV27|TRBJ2-1|TRBD2
CASSLWTSGRFHEQFF
TGTGCCAGCAGTTTATGGACTAGCGGGAGGTTCCATGAGCAGTTCTTC
>few|TRBV28|TRBJ2-2|TRBD1
CASSLLGTGGTGELFF
TGTGCCAGCAGTTTATTGGGGACAGGGGGCACCGGGGAGCTGTTTTTT
>NA|TRBV5-1|TRBJ2-7|NA
CASSLGFGVTRYEQYF
TGCGCCAGCAGCTTGGGTTTCGGGGTTACTAGGTACGAGCAGTACTTC
>few|TRBV11-2|TRBJ1-1|NA
CASSFTGTNTEAFF
TGTGCCAGCAGCTTCACGGGGACAAACACTGAAGCTTTCTTT
>NA|TRBV18|TRBJ1-2|TRBD1
CASSTGGAGYGYTF
TGTGCCAGCTCTACAGGGGGCGCGGGCTATGGCTACACCTTC
>NA|TRBV6-6|TRBJ2-7|TRBD1
CASSSSGTGTYEQYF
TGTGCCAGCAGCTCCTCCGGGACAGGGACCTACGAGCAGTACTTC